This is a list of T cell receptor beta chains from one sample in a study of vaccination and CD4 T cells after COVID-19. These receptors lack a known antigen. Using its own MiXCR run on the PCR reads, TCRdb lists one record per CDR3 protein. Counted here are some 19,000 distinct CDR3 sequences, 45% to 50% occurring once; the ten biggest clones make up 4%. Material: CD4+ T cells from blood, cultured in vitro. The receptors originated from a human donor who had recovered from COVID-19. CDR3s include the opening cysteine and the closing phenylalanine or tryptophan. D genes are given only for firm matches. Only part of the rows carry a size: once, few, many, or a class if the clone is expanded.

J,size,V,D,CDR3,DNA
TRBJ1-1,-,TRBV7-2,-,CASSLFANTEAFF,TGTGCCAGCAGCTTATTTGCTAACACTGAAGCTTTCTTT
TRBJ1-5,-,TRBV6-2/TRBV6-3,-,CASSYSSSEQPQHF,TGTGCCAGCAGTTACTCGAGTTCCGAGCAGCCCCAGCATTTT
TRBJ2-1,-,TRBV7-9,TRBD2,CASSKRGTRQDGQFF,TGTGCCAGCAGTAAGCGGGGTACGCGTCAGGACGGGCAGTTCTTC
TRBJ1-6,-,TRBV6-1,-,CASTEGDTYNSPLHF,TGTGCCAGCACCGAAGGGGACACCTATAATTCACCCCTCCACTTT
TRBJ1-2,-,TRBV20-1,-,CSASTDYGYTF,TGCAGTGCTAGTACGGACTATGGCTACACCTTC
TRBJ2-7,-,TRBV15,-,CATSRGNPRSSYEQYF,TGTGCCACCAGCAGAGGTAACCCCCGAAGCTCCTACGAGCAGTACTTC
TRBJ2-3,few,TRBV24-1,-,CATSDSATDTQYF,TGTGCCACCAGTGATTCCGCCACAGATACGCAGTATTTT
TRBJ1-2,-,TRBV20-1,-,CSADRGARGYTF,TGCAGTGCTGACAGAGGGGCGCGTGGCTACACCTTC
TRBJ2-7,-,TRBV20-1,TRBD2,CSASLRAGAYEQYF,TGCAGTGCTAGTTTAAGAGCGGGAGCCTACGAGCAGTACTTC
TRBJ2-1,-,TRBV20-1,-,CSANPAGSSYNEQFF,TGCAGTGCTAATCCGGCGGGGAGCTCCTACAATGAGCAGTTCTTC
TRBJ1-1,few,TRBV7-3,-,CASSASRDTEAFF,TGTGCCAGCAGCGCATCCAGGGACACTGAAGCTTTCTTT
TRBJ1-2,-,TRBV10-3,-,CAIRLDGDVRYTF,TGTGCCATCAGATTGGACGGGGACGTACGCTACACCTTC
TRBJ2-7,-,TRBV18,-,CASSPGQWYEQYF,TGTGCCAGCTCACCCGGACAGTGGTACGAGCAGTACTTC
TRBJ2-3,few,TRBV7-8,TRBD1,CASSPGTAKDTQYF,TGTGCCAGCAGCCCCGGGACAGCTAAAGATACGCAGTATTTT
TRBJ2-7,-,TRBV28,TRBD2,CASREGLAISYEQYF,TGTGCCAGCAGAGAGGGACTAGCGATCTCCTACGAGCAGTACTTC
TRBJ2-7,-,TRBV5-1,-,CASSFAQEAHYEQYF,TGCGCCAGCAGCTTTGCCCAAGAAGCACACTACGAGCAGTACTTC
TRBJ2-1,-,TRBV4-3,TRBD2,CASSPGGAYNEQFF,TGCGCCAGCAGCCCGGGGGGGGCCTACAATGAGCAGTTCTTC
TRBJ2-7,once,TRBV20-1,-,CSAREQRSSSYEQYF,TGCAGTGCTAGAGAACAGCGTTCGAGCTCCTACGAGCAGTACTTC